This passage covers 24 T cell receptor beta chains from one sample sequenced in a study of PD-1 blockade in classical Hodgkin lymphoma. Sequencing was performed with immunoSEQ multiplex PCR; in TCRdb, only in-frame clones are kept and a portion is missing. This sample has tens of thousands of clones, with around nine tenths found just once. Time point meaning: cycle 4 day 1 (C4D1), after more than five weeks of nivolumab. Patients all relapsed after autologous stem cell transplantation, and there was variation in brentuximab vedotin exposure. Sequencing was performed on peripheral blood mononuclear cells (PBMCs), taken before the fourth cycle of nivolumab. The receptor source for this set is a human donor with classical Hodgkin lymphoma.

The V gene is TRBV28, the J gene TRBJ1-4; D possibly corresponds to TRBD1 (6 bases). The CDR3 loop spans 16 amino acids. V was cut by 2 bases and J by 1 base, with 11 bases left in between. Germline V lookup: CDR1 MDHEN, CDR2 SYDVKM. The CDR3 spells CASSLGGAETNEKLFF. The DNA of the CDR3 is TGTGCCAGCAGTTTAGGGGGCGCGGAAACTAATGAAAAACTGTTTTTT.

The J gene is TRBJ1-4, the V gene TRBV5-1; 8 positions match TRBD1. The CDR3 length is 16 residues. V was pared by 4 bases and J by 5 bases, with 10 bases of the junction left unmatched. CDR1 is SGHRS, CDR2 YFSETQ, per germline. The DNA of the CDR3 is TGCGCCAGCAGCGCCGTCGGGCGACAGGGGAATGAAAAACTGTTTTTT. The encoded protein is CASSAVGRQGNEKLFF.

This chain connects TRBV7-2 to TRBJ1-2; 8 nucleotides align to TRBD1. The V and J ends lost 4 bases and 0 bases, in that order; junction bases with no gene match: 10. Germline lookup yields CDR1 SGHTA and CDR2 FQGNSA. CDR3 length equals 17 residues. The CDR3 DNA follows: TGTGCCAGCAGCTACGGACAGGGACTTTCCACTAACTATGGCTACACCTTC. It yields the protein CASSYGQGLSTNYGYTF.

The chain is built from TRBV12-5 and TRBJ2-7; 7 bases line up with TRBD1. V lost 0 bases to trimming and J lost 5 bases; unmatched junction nucleotides: 7. The CDR3 totals 15 residues. The germline CDR1 and CDR2 sequences are LGHNT and FRNRAP. The CDR3 region is CASGLVSDRSHEQYF. The CDR3 nucleotides read TGTGCTAGTGGTTTGGTATCGGACAGGTCCCACGAGCAGTACTTC.

As concerns this clone: The sample holds other DNA sequences that translate to the same CDR3. The chain combines TRBV5-1 with TRBJ1-1, with D possibly being TRBD1 (6 bases). The V end lost 0 bases, the J end lost 4 bases, and 13 bases lay between the germline ends. Germline V gene sequence: CDR1 SGHRS, CDR2 YFSETQ. CDR3 size: 15 residues. The CDR3 nucleotides are TGCGCCAGCAGCTTGGAAGGGTCCAGGGGCACTGAAGCTTTCTTT. Its translation is CASSLEGSRGTEAFF.

V usage is TRBV5-1 and J usage is TRBJ2-3, with D unresolved. This CDR3 is built from 14 residues. Germline assignment: CDR1 SGHRS and CDR2 YFSETQ. V was clipped by 5 bases and J by 0 bases, with 10 bases between them. In DNA, the CDR3 is TGCGCCAGCAGGCCCCAAGTGAGCACAGATACGCAGTATTTT. Encoded protein: CASRPQVSTDTQYF.

This chain links TRBV5-6 with TRBJ2-7; TRBD1 agrees at 9 bases. Trimming at V came to 3 bases and at J to 5 bases, leaving 9 bases not matched to a gene. This CDR3 is 15 amino acids long. In germline, CDR1 is SGHDT, CDR2 YYEEEE. CDR3 region: CASSSSGTGSHEQYF. The CDR3, as DNA: TGTGCCAGCAGCTCCTCCGGGACAGGGAGCCACGAGCAGTACTTC.

This clone showed up just a few times. This rearrangement joins TRBV6-1 to TRBJ1-6; tentative D call: TRBD1 (6 bases). The germline V gene encodes CDR1 MNHNS and CDR2 SASEGT. V was clipped by 8 bases and J by 2 bases, with 13 bases between them. This CDR3 has 15 amino acids. The CDR3 protein is CASYTGSTYNSPLHF. The CDR3 DNA is TGTGCCAGCTATACAGGGTCGACCTATAATTCACCCCTCCACTTT.

This clone was seen only a few times. The gene calls are TRBV19 and TRBJ1-1; maybe TRBD1 (5 bases). Deletions cut 3 bases from V and 5 bases from J, with 10 bases between. This CDR3 has 13 residues. The V gene's germline CDR1 is LNHDA and CDR2 SQIVND (reference sequence). CDR3 region: CASSMVGDTEAFF. CDR3 in DNA: TGTGCCAGTAGTATGGTAGGGGATACTGAAGCTTTCTTT.

This clone was observed a single time. This chain joins TRBV11-2 and TRBJ2-7; tentatively, D is TRBD1 (6 bases). This CDR3 contains 16 residues. Germline CDR1 and CDR2: SGHAT and FQNNGV. V dropped 1 base and J dropped 3 bases, with 16 bases sitting between them. The CDR3 region is CASSLVVGGQIYEQYF. DNA of the CDR3: TGTGCCAGCAGCTTAGTCGTAGGAGGACAGATCTACGAGCAGTACTTC.

The chain joins TRBV4-2 to TRBJ2-2, with unresolved D. Germline CDR1 LGHNA, CDR2 YNFKEQ. CDR3 length equals 12 residues. V was cut by 2 bases and J by 4 bases, with 2 bases left in between. As DNA, the CDR3 is TGTGCCAGCAGCCAAACCACCGGGGAGCTGTTTTTT. Its protein product is CASSQTTGELFF.

V and J are TRBV25-1 and TRBJ1-5, with 7 bases that match TRBD1. The CDR3 has 16 amino acids. With V trimmed by 4 bases and J by 1 base, 7 bases remained unmatched. The V gene's germline CDR1 is MGHDK and CDR2 SYGVNS. In DNA, the CDR3 is TGTGCCAGCAGTGCCTCAGGGGGAAGGAGCAATCAGCCCCAGCATTTT. Translation: CASSASGGRSNQPQHF.

CDR3 nucleotide sequence: TGTGCCAGCAGCCTAGCTTCTGTTACTGAGCAGTTCTTC. Translating gives CASSLASVTEQFF. The chain is built from TRBV14 and TRBJ2-1, with no clear D. Deletions cut 4 bases from V and 9 bases from J, with 13 bases between. The CDR3 sequence is 13 residues long. From germline, CDR1 is SGHDN and CDR2 FVKESK.

The rearrangement joins TRBV5-1 to TRBJ2-1; the match to TRBD2 covers 12 bases. The CDR3 runs 14 residues. The V and J ends lost 7 bases and 9 bases, in that order; junction bases with no gene match: 8. Germline CDR1 SGHRS, CDR2 YFSETQ. The CDR3 sequence is CASSKTSGGTEQFF. CDR3 coding DNA: TGCGCCAGCTCAAAAACTAGCGGGGGGACTGAGCAGTTCTTC.

The rearrangement links TRBV5-1 to TRBJ1-2, with 7 bases lining up with TRBD1. CDR3 length: 13 residues. CDR1 and CDR2 (germline): SGHRS, YFSETQ. V was clipped by 4 bases and J by 3 bases; unmatched bases: 3. CDR3 bases: TGCGCCAGCAGCGAAACAGGGGACTATGGCTACACCTTC. It is translated as CASSETGDYGYTF.

V is TRBV6-6 and J is TRBJ1-1; a possible D gene is TRBD1 (6 bases). V was pared by 2 bases and J by 1 base, with 8 bases between. CDR1 is MNHNY and CDR2 is SVGAGI in the germline V gene (reference sequence). This CDR3 spans 14 amino acids. The CDR3 DNA follows: TGTGCCAGCAGTTACCAGACAGGGAACACTGAAGCTTTCTTT. Amino acids: CASSYQTGNTEAFF.

With regard to this clone: The sample has other DNA sequences that encode this CDR3 too. The rearrangement uses TRBV5-1 and TRBJ2-5; 16 bases agree with TRBD2. V was clipped by 4 bases and J by 2 bases; unmatched bases: 8. In germline, CDR1 is SGHRS, CDR2 YFSETQ. This CDR3 contains 18 residues. The CDR3: CASSPGLAGGPGQETQYF. As DNA, the CDR3 is TGCGCCAGCAGCCCGGGACTAGCGGGGGGGCCGGGGCAAGAGACCCAGTACTTC.

On this clone itself: An end of the junction does not agree with germline; a read error may underlie this. The chain joins TRBV5-1 to TRBJ2-1, with D maybe TRBD2 (5 bases). The CDR3 runs 12 residues. Germline V CDR1 and CDR2: SGHRS, YFSETQ. CDR3 in amino acids: CTSSLGVNEQFF. DNA of the CDR3: TGCACCAGCAGCTTGGGAGTAAATGAGCAGTTCTTC.

The chain combines TRBV2 with TRBJ1-5, with D unresolved. Per germline, CDR1 SNHLY and CDR2 FYNNEI. V was pared by 4 bases and J by 2 bases, with 12 bases between. The CDR3 consists of 15 residues. The CDR3 sequence is CASSVGHPGNQPQHF. CDR3 nucleotide sequence: TGTGCCAGCAGTGTCGGGCATCCAGGCAATCAGCCCCAGCATTTT.

The chain couples TRBV29-1 to TRBJ1-3, with no clear D. The CDR3 is 11 residues long. Trimming took off 2 bases at V and 4 bases at J, with 3 bases between the two ends. Germline loops: CDR1 SQVTM, CDR2 ANQGSEA. The CDR3 loop reads CSVEQGNTIYF. The CDR3 nucleotides read TGCAGCGTTGAACAGGGAAACACCATATATTTT.

The V and J genes are TRBV30 and TRBJ2-7; 10 bases line up with TRBD1. The CDR3 totals 14 residues. CDR1 and CDR2 (germline): GTSNPN, SVGIG (reference sequence). Trimming removed 4 bases from V and 3 bases from J; junction bases left unmatched: 6. CDR3 sequence: CAWNGDRGSYEQYF. The CDR3, as DNA: TGTGCCTGGAATGGGGACAGGGGTAGCTACGAGCAGTACTTC. The full variable domain, completed using reference TRBV30 and TRBJ2-7, is SQTIHQWPATLVQPVGSPLSLECTVEGTSNPNLYWYRQAAGRGLQLLFYSVGIGQISSEVPQNLSASRPQDRQFILSSKKLLLSDSGFYLCAWNGDRGSYEQYFGPGTRLTVT.

Only a few counts were recorded for this clone. The chain joins TRBV30 to TRBJ1-1; no definite D call. The CDR3 is 14 amino acids. V lost 0 bases to trimming and J lost 7 bases, with 15 bases between them. CDR1 and CDR2 from the germline V gene are GTSNPN and SVGIG (reference sequence). The CDR3 DNA reads TGTGCCTGGAGTGTTCCGACGGTCAGCTATGAAGCTTTCTTT. This translates into CAWSVPTVSYEAFF.

This clone was observed once. The chain carries TRBV6-1 and TRBJ1-5; maybe TRBD1 (5 bases). Per germline, CDR1 MNHNS and CDR2 SASEGT. CDR3 length equals 15 residues. Trimming removed 2 bases from V and 6 bases from J, with 14 bases in between. Here the CDR3 DNA reads TGTGCCAGCAGTGAATTAGGTGCGGGGGGTCAGCCCCAGCATTTT. This translates into CASSELGAGGQPQHF.

The gene calls are TRBV6-5 and TRBJ1-3; TRBD1 might be the D (6 bases). The V gene lost 4 bases and the J gene lost 8 bases, with 18 bases spanning the gap. The CDR3 runs to 15 residues. Germline V gene sequence: CDR1 MNHEY, CDR2 SVGAGI. The CDR3: CASSSIGQILDTIYF. CDR3 coding DNA: TGTGCCAGCAGTTCCATCGGACAGATATTAGACACCATATATTTT.